The clone carrying this T cell receptor (beta chain) has just one count. Its antigen is not known. The entry originates in a study of T cell repertoires in cytomegalovirus infection. At the level of the study: TCR beta signatures that were public indicated CMV infection and matching HLA type.

Study results and limitations: HLA-C-restricted CMV clonotypes gave the most frequent clonotype in two of eight donors. The study identified carriers of CMV plus the relevant HLA from cumulative public TCR beta family frequency.

V was pared by 0 bases and J by 5 bases, with 13 bases of the junction left unmatched. CDR1 is SGDLS and CDR2 is YYNGEE in the germline V gene. The CDR3 is made up of 17 amino acids. Via MiXCR, TCRdb re-called the reads, giving one row per CDR3 protein. The repertoire holds 290,000 or so distinct CDR3 sequences, with over 20% as singletons. V usage is TRBV9 and J usage is TRBJ2-5; 7 nucleotides line up with TRBD1. The source of this sequence is a human donor in good health (CMV status not recorded). Some clones in this sample may be carry-over from other donors' samples. Sample: PBMCs. CDR3 in DNA: TGTGCCAGCAGCGTAGCGGCAGGGGGAACTACTCAGGAGACCCAGTACTTC. Its translation is CASSVAAGGTTQETQYF.